These T cell receptor beta chains were read from a single sample in a study of blood T cell repertoires in COVID-19. Measured with immunoSEQ multiplex PCR; TCRdb has only the in-frame clones, and not every one. The top ten clones hold 6% of a sample with about 20,000 clones, 89% of them seen once. Sequences were obtained from peripheral blood. The source is a human donor in a cohort sampled during active COVID-19. The CDR3 runs from the conserved cysteine through the conserved F or W. A D gene is named only where the DNA matches it firmly. Only part of the rows carry a size: once, few, many, or a class if the clone is expanded.

size	D	V	J	CDR3	DNA
.	.	TRBV19	TRBJ1-1	CATRVRSETEAFF	TGTGCCACCCGGGTCCGGAGTGAAACTGAAGCTTTCTTT
.	TRBD1	TRBV5-6	TRBJ2-7	CASSFGTGNEQYF	TGTGCCAGCAGCTTCGGGACAGGGAACGAGCAGTACTTC
.	TRBD2	TRBV6-6	TRBJ2-7	CASSLASGSYEQYF	TGTGCCAGCAGCTTGGCTAGCGGGAGTTACGAGCAGTACTTC
.	TRBD2	TRBV7-2	TRBJ2-1	CASSLRLAGPYNEQFF	TGTGCCAGCAGCTTGCGGCTAGCGGGCCCATACAATGAGCAGTTCTTC
.	.	TRBV5-5	TRBJ1-4	CASSPEAANEKLFF	TGTGCCAGCAGCCCCGAGGCAGCTAATGAAAAACTGTTTTTT
.	.	TRBV14	TRBJ1-1	CASSHNRDTEAFF	TGTGCCAGCAGCCACAACAGGGATACTGAAGCTTTCTTT
.	TRBD2	TRBV5-1	TRBJ2-1	CASSDLAGNEQFF	TGCGCCAGCAGCGATTTAGCGGGGAATGAGCAGTTCTTC
.	.	TRBV19	TRBJ1-1	CASILNTEAFF	TGTGCCAGTATCTTAAACACTGAAGCTTTCTTT
.	.	TRBV12-3/TRBV12-4	TRBJ2-5	CASSRNRRETQYF	TGTGCCAGCAGCCGCAACCGGAGGGAGACCCAGTACTTC
.	TRBD1	TRBV5-1	TRBJ1-1	CASSASRDRGTEAFF	TGCGCCAGCAGCGCCAGCCGGGACAGGGGCACTGAAGCTTTCTTT
.	.	TRBV9	TRBJ2-7	CASSVEDNPAYEQYF	TGTGCCAGCAGCGTAGAAGACAATCCGGCGTACGAGCAGTACTTC
.	.	TRBV28	TRBJ1-2	CASSLFREQVRGYTF	TGTGCCAGCAGTTTATTCCGCGAACAGGTTCGGGGCTACACCTTC
.	TRBD1	TRBV29-1	TRBJ1-1	CSVIPGQGGGEAFF	TGCAGCGTTATACCGGGACAGGGGGGTGGTGAAGCTTTCTTT
.	TRBD1	TRBV28	TRBJ1-4	CASRTGGSEKLFF	TGTGCCAGCAGGACAGGGGGCTCTGAAAAACTGTTTTTT
.	.	TRBV25-1	TRBJ2-7	CASSPQAEGDEQYF	TGTGCCAGCAGTCCCCAGGCGGAGGGCGACGAGCAGTACTTC
few	TRBD1	TRBV27	TRBJ2-7	CASSLLGQEYEQYF	TGTGCCAGCAGTTTATTGGGACAGGAATACGAGCAGTACTTC
.	.	TRBV28	TRBJ1-1	CASSPPGNTEAFF	TGTGCCAGCAGTCCCCCGGGGAACACTGAAGCTTTCTTT
.	.	TRBV3-1/TRBV3-2	TRBJ1-2	CASSQEGSGYTF	TGTGCCAGCAGCCAAGAAGGGAGCGGCTACACCTTC
.	.	TRBV5-1	TRBJ1-2	CASSLFIGADYGYTF	TGCGCCAGCAGCTTGTTCATAGGGGCTGACTATGGCTACACCTTC
few	TRBD1	TRBV30	TRBJ1-1	CAWSPDRSAKAFF	TGTGCCTGGAGCCCGGACAGGAGCGCGAAAGCTTTCTTT
.	TRBD1	TRBV9	TRBJ1-6	CASSVGGTGENSPLHF	TGTGCCAGCAGCGTAGGTGGGACAGGGGAGAATTCACCCCTCCACTTT
once	TRBD2	TRBV5-5	TRBJ2-7	CASSLGLAGVSYEQYF	TGTGCCAGCAGCTTGGGACTAGCGGGAGTATCCTACGAGCAGTACTTC
.	.	TRBV6-4	TRBJ1-2	CASRGANYGYTF	TGTGCCAGCAGGGGCGCTAACTATGGCTACACCTTC
.	.	TRBV7-3	TRBJ2-7	CASSLTPGSSYEQYF	TGTGCCAGCAGCTTAACCCCTGGGAGCTCCTACGAGCAGTACTTC
.	.	TRBV4-1	TRBJ1-5	CASSQDGGGSNQPQHF	TGCGCCAGCAGCCAAGATGGGGGGGGTTCAAATCAGCCCCAGCATTTT
.	.	TRBV30	TRBJ2-7	CAWRGGYEQYF	TGTGCCTGGAGAGGGGGCTACGAGCAGTACTTC
.	.	TRBV4-1	TRBJ2-3	CASSQVGSGDPDTQYF	TGCGCCAGCAGCCAAGTAGGCTCAGGGGACCCAGATACGCAGTATTTT
.	TRBD2	TRBV28	TRBJ2-5	CASSGLAGGGEETQYF	TGTGCCAGCAGTGGACTAGCGGGAGGGGGGGAAGAGACCCAGTACTTC
.	.	TRBV9	TRBJ2-7	CASKITSTKEQYF	TGTGCCAGCAAGATAACTAGCACAAAGGAGCAGTACTTC
.	.	TRBV7-3	TRBJ1-1	CASSPDGRNTEAFF	TGTGCCAGCAGCCCCGACGGGAGGAACACTGAAGCTTTCTTT
.	TRBD2	TRBV2	TRBJ2-4	CASRTSGIAKNIQYF	TGTGCCAGCAGAACTAGCGGGATAGCCAAAAACATTCAGTACTTC
.	.	TRBV28	TRBJ2-1	CASNKRTGYNEQFF	TGTGCCAGTAACAAGCGGACGGGGTACAATGAGCAGTTCTTC
.	TRBD2	TRBV7-8	TRBJ2-3	CASSLGLAGGDTQYF	TGTGCCAGCAGCTTAGGGCTAGCGGGAGGAGATACGCAGTATTTT
.	.	TRBV3-1/TRBV3-2	TRBJ2-3	CASSQGTSKLQVDTQYF	TGTGCCAGCAGTCAAGGTACGAGTAAGCTTCAAGTAGATACGCAGTATTTT
.	.	TRBV4-1	TRBJ1-4	CASSQSHATNEKLFF	TGCGCCAGCAGCCAGAGCCATGCAACTAATGAAAAACTGTTTTTT
.	.	TRBV9	TRBJ1-6	CASSTGGNSPLHF	TGTGCCAGCTCCACGGGGGGTAATTCACCCCTCCACTTT
.	.	TRBV28	TRBJ2-7	CASTLTGSFYEQYF	TGTGCCAGCACCCTCACCGGGTCCTTCTACGAGCAGTACTTC
once	TRBD2	TRBV23-1	TRBJ2-1	CASSQSGREQDNEQFF	TGCGCCAGCAGTCAATCGGGGCGGGAGCAAGACAATGAGCAGTTCTTC
.	TRBD1	TRBV11-2	TRBJ1-1	CASSSNPGGTEAFF	TGTGCCAGCAGCTCGAATCCAGGGGGGACTGAAGCTTTCTTT
.	TRBD1	TRBV7-9	TRBJ2-2	CASSQTGTGRNTGELFF	TGTGCCAGCAGCCAAACCGGGACAGGGAGGAACACCGGGGAGCTGTTTTTT
.	TRBD1	TRBV28	TRBJ1-5	CASSQDRGIPSNQPQHF	TGTGCCAGCAGTCAGGACAGGGGGATCCCATCAAATCAGCCCCAGCATTTT
.	TRBD1	TRBV6-5	TRBJ1-5	CASSFGTGGQPQHF	TGTGCCAGCAGCTTTGGGACAGGAGGTCAGCCCCAGCATTTT